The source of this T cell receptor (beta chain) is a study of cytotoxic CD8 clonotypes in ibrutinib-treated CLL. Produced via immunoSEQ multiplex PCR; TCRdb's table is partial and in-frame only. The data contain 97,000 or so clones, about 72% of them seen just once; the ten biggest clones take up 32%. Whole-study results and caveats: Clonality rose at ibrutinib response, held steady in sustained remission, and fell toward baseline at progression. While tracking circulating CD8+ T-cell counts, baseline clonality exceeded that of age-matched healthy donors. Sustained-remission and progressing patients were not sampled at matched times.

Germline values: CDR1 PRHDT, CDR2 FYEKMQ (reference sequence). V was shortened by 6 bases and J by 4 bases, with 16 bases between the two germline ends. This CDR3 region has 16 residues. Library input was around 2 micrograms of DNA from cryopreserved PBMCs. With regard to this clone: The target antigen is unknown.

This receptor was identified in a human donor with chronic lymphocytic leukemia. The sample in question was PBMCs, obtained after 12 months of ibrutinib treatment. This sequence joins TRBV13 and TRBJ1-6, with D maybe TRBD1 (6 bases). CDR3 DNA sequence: TGTGCCAGCAGATCCCGGACAGTCGCTTATAATTCACCCCTCCACTTT. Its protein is CASRSRTVAYNSPLHF.